The 14 T cell receptor beta chains below all came from one sample that was sequenced in a study of T-cell reconstitution after alpha-beta-depleted transplantation in children. Unique molecular identifiers were used in preparing the TCRbeta library. TCRdb itself ran the PCR reads through MiXCR, one entry per CDR3 protein. The sample carries roughly 300,000 distinct CDR3 sequences, 11% recorded once. This specimen consisted of peripheral blood, obtained 180 days after TCRalphabeta/CD19-depleted stem cell transplant. These receptors were collected from a male patient between 2 and 10 years old who had a stem cell transplant for chronic granulomatous disease, so the T cells may come from the graft donor.

This clonotype came up many times. This sequence joins TRBV7-9 and TRBJ2-1, with no clear D. Trimming removed 2 bases at V and 7 bases at J, with 6 bases between. CDR3 length equals 12 residues. The germline V gene has CDR1 SEHNR and CDR2 FQNEAQ (reference sequence). CDR3 in DNA: TGTGCCAGCAGCTTACTTCGAAATGAGCAGTTCTTC. It translates to CASSLLRNEQFF.

This clonotype was detected ten times or more. J is TRBJ1-6 and V is TRBV4-1, with D possibly being TRBD1 (6 bases). V was cut by 2 bases and J by 7 bases, with 15 bases left in between. This CDR3 comprises 16 residues. Germline values: CDR1 MGHRA, CDR2 YSYEKL. CDR3 sequence (DNA): TGCGCCAGCAGCCAACCCGGGCAGGGGTTGAATTCACCCCTCCACTTT. As protein: CASSQPGQGLNSPLHF.

There are many counts of this clonotype. The gene calls are TRBV6-6 and TRBJ2-3, with TRBD2 matching over 7 bases. The CDR3 loop spans 13 amino acids. Losses at the gene ends were 11 bases for V and 3 bases for J; bases not matched to a gene: 8. From germline, CDR1 is MNHNY and CDR2 SVGAGI (reference sequence). For the CDR3, the DNA is TGTGCCGGCGCGCTAGCGGTAACAGATACGCAGTATTTT. Its translation is CAGALAVTDTQYF.

Many counts were recorded for this clonotype. The chain uses TRBV7-9 and TRBJ2-1; 7 bases match TRBD2. The V gene end was trimmed by 5 bases and the J gene end by 8 bases; junction bases not matched to a gene: 12. Germline V gene lookup returns CDR1 SEHNR and CDR2 FQNEAQ (reference sequence). The CDR3 runs 15 residues. CDR3 sequence: CASSRSGPSRDEQFF. CDR3 coding DNA: TGTGCCAGCAGCCGTAGCGGGCCAAGCAGGGATGAGCAGTTCTTC.

As regards this clonotype: A read error may explain this, as a much larger clone is one base away. The genes are TRBV29-1 and TRBJ2-5; no definite D call. The CDR3 extends over 12 amino acids. Looked up from germline, CDR1 is SQVTM and CDR2 is ANQGSEA. The CDR3 reads CSVGGTPETQCF. For the CDR3, the DNA is TGCAGCGTTGGCGGAACGCCGGAGACCCAGTGCTTC.

This clonotype was detected ten times or more. The chain carries TRBV7-9 and TRBJ2-7; TRBD1 might be the D (6 bases). CDR3 size: 15 residues. Trimming left V 6 bases short and J 3 bases short, with 18 bases between. Germline V lookup: CDR1 SEHNR, CDR2 FQNEAQ (reference sequence). The CDR3 sequence: CASSSLQGFLYEQYF. The CDR3 nucleotides are TGTGCCAGCAGTTCACTACAGGGATTCCTCTACGAGCAGTACTTC.

There are many counts of this clonotype. The chain combines TRBV20-1 with TRBJ2-5; D may match TRBD1 or TRBD2 (6 bases each). Trimming shortened V by 0 bases and J by 7 bases, and 9 bases separated the two germline ends. The CDR3 spans 12 residues. The germline V gene has CDR1 DFQATT and CDR2 SNEGSKA (reference sequence). The CDR3, as DNA: TGCAGTGCTAGAGAGGGGGGCGCGACCCAGTACTTC. This gives the protein CSAREGGATQYF.

This clonotype has ten or more counts. The genes are TRBV28 and TRBJ1-1, with 8 bases identical to TRBD1. CDR3 length: 15 residues. V lost 8 bases and J lost 1; bases outside the gene matches: 9. Germline V gene lookup returns CDR1 MDHEN and CDR2 SYDVKM. The CDR3 DNA follows: TGTGCCAGCTCCCCGACAGGGGATTGGAACACTGAAGCTTTCTTT. Amino acid sequence: CASSPTGDWNTEAFF. The entire variable domain, with the rest obtained from reference TRBV28 and TRBJ1-1, is as follows: DVKVTQSSRYLVKRTGEKVFLECVQDMDHENMFWYRQDPGLGLRLIYFSYDVKMKEKGDIPEGYSVSREKKERFSLILESASTNQTSMYLCASSPTGDWNTEAFFGQGTRLTVV.

The chain recombines TRBV12-3 or TRBV12-4 with TRBJ2-2; 8 bases are a match to TRBD1. The CDR3 covers 15 residues. The junction had 9 bases not matched to a gene; V was cut back by 7 bases and J by 5 bases. As DNA, the CDR3 is TGTGCCAGCACCGCGTCAGGGGGCATGACCGGGGAGCTGTTTTTT. Protein product: CASTASGGMTGELFF.

This clonotype was observed at least ten times. V usage is TRBV20-1 and J usage is TRBJ2-5; no firm D call. Per germline, CDR1 DFQATT and CDR2 SNEGSKA (reference sequence). The CDR3 loop spans 15 amino acids. The V and J ends lost 1 base and 0 bases respectively, with 12 bases between them. The CDR3, as DNA: TGCAGTGCTAGAGTAGGGTCCTTGTACCAAGAGACCCAGTACTTC. Amino acid sequence: CSARVGSLYQETQYF.

This clonotype has at least ten counts. The V gene is TRBV28, the J gene TRBJ2-7; the match to TRBD2 covers 14 bases. Germline CDR1 is MDHEN and CDR2 is SYDVKM. Trimming cost V 5 bases and J 2 bases; bases outside gene matches: 8. This CDR3 is built from 17 residues. The CDR3 DNA reads as TGTGCCAGCAGTACCAAAGGACTAGCGGGAGGTCCCTACGAGCAGTACTTC. Translating it yields CASSTKGLAGGPYEQYF.

The table lists this clonotype with many counts. V usage is TRBV28 and J usage is TRBJ2-1; possibly TRBD2 for D (6 bases). Germline V CDR1 and CDR2: MDHEN, SYDVKM. Trimming removed 8 bases from V and 4 bases from J, with 15 bases in between. This CDR3 is built from 14 residues. The CDR3, as DNA: TGTGCCAGCTATGCGGGGACTCAATACAATGAGCAGTTCTTC. Amino acids: CASYAGTQYNEQFF.

At least ten counts were recorded for this clonotype. This rearrangement joins TRBV27 to TRBJ2-7; D not resolved. This CDR3 is 17 amino acids long. Germline V gives CDR1 MNHEY, CDR2 SMNVEV (reference sequence). Trimming shortened V by 0 bases and J by 0 bases, and 15 bases separated the two germline ends. CDR3 coding DNA: TGTGCCAGCAGTTTATCGAATTCTCCTGGGATCTCCTACGAGCAGTACTTC. Translation gives CASSLSNSPGISYEQYF.

This clonotype was seen at least ten times. The chain combines TRBV6-1 with TRBJ2-3; D uncertain. The germline gives CDR1 MNHNS, CDR2 SASEGT. Trimming shortened V by 6 bases and J by 2 bases, and 15 bases separated the two germline ends. The CDR3 is made up of 15 amino acids. The CDR3 DNA reads as TGTGCCAGCAGCTCCCCCCCCGGAACCACAGATACGCAGTATTTT. Protein: CASSSPPGTTDTQYF.